Below, one T cell receptor (beta chain) is given with its context. Its antigen remains undetermined. Qualities for individual bases were not recorded, and no much larger clone is one base off. This sample is drawn from a study of cytomegalovirus exposure and HLA in healthy donors (dated by TCRdb to about 2017). For the wider study: An earlier analysis of about 560 of the donors reported 276 Gb of sequence data and around 110 million unique TCR beta sequences obtained from about 179 million T cells. Every repertoire in the discovery cohort had been generated on one and the same sequencing platform. The study combined high-throughput TCR immunosequencing, statistical association of individual TCRs with disease status, and machine learning to predict cytomegalovirus infection status. The study used immunosequencing to profile the T cell repertoires of several hundred subjects and linked those repertoires to cytomegalovirus serostatus. Among approximately 370 genotyped donors of the cohort, an average of around 250,000 unique TCR beta nucleotide sequences was sequenced per donor, of which roughly 18% were non-productive. A later genetic analysis used genome-wide SNP genotypes for about 60% of the roughly 700 donors, treating that subset as a discovery cohort. The study was designed to test whether signatures of past pathogen exposure could be identified by cataloging public T cell receptors. The number of typed donors differed by locus: about 629-640 for A, B, C, DRB1 and DQB1; approximately 520 for DQA1; approximately 600 for DPA1; and around 470 for DPB1. A later analysis re-analyzed previously published TCR beta repertoires from hundreds of donors and added high-resolution HLA genotyping to study TCR occurrence patterns. Along with the approximately 670-subject first cohort, a separate validation cohort of over a hundred different subjects was used. An early release that covered roughly 600 HLA-typed donors contained approximately 300 gigabases of sequencing data and tens of millions of unique TCR sequences. Rather than using new phenotypic data, the later analysis identified candidate immune exposures from TCR beta sequences and from how often those sequences occurred across donors. To decide whether each TCR beta V gene segment behaved as functional or pseudogenic, an earlier analysis of some 540 of the donors relied on high-throughput TCR beta sequencing. Class I and class II HLA loci were covered by the typing at four-digit resolution. Four to six DR-DQ haplotypes were handled as single units for association and clustering, since linkage in the cohort was strong. The genetic ancestry cluster associated with self-reported Caucasian donors included 81% of the 398 genotyped donors. Donor age, sex, ethnicity and CMV serostatus were collected together with the repertoire data.

The library was built by means of the immunoSEQ multiplex PCR assay. A mixture of 60 forward primers for TCR Vbeta segments and 13 reverse primers for TCR Jbeta segments was used in the multiplex PCR. A multiplex PCR assay on genomic DNA amplified the CDR3 region of rearranged TCR beta genes. Amplified TCR beta libraries were sequenced as 87-base-pair reads on the Illumina HiSeq System. For the original study's pipeline: In a later analysis, 77 million or so unique TCR beta chains were counted across the approximately 620 repertoires, and around 10 million of these chains were shared by at least two donors. Raw reads were error-corrected and collapsed into unique sequences with a nearest-neighbor algorithm that merged closely related sequences to remove PCR and sequencing errors. Alignment of CDR3 sequences to IMGT reference sequences was used to assign V, D and J gene segments. For a sequence to be retained, a match of at least six nucleotides was required to both a V gene segment and a J gene segment. Rearrangements were called productive when the CDR3 lacked stop codons and stayed in frame with V and J; all others were non-productive. CDR3 was defined by IMGT convention, running from the second conserved V-encoded cysteine to the conserved J-encoded phenylalanine. Sequences without an unambiguous match to a single V gene segment were excluded from the earlier analysis of about 630 of the donors. In an earlier analysis of more than 500 of the donors, a V segment was called functional when productive rearrangements were above 56.7%, and segregating when the standard deviation between donors exceeded 5%. A statistical classification framework was developed to diagnose cytomegalovirus status using the catalog of TCR beta chain sequences. In a later analysis, TCR nucleotide sequences were compared against IMGT/GENE-DB human TR gene sequences so that V and J genes could be assigned. A later analysis assigned CDR3 sequences and most-parsimonious VDJ recombination scenarios with the TCRdist pipeline. In a later analysis, each TCR beta chain was defined by its CDR3 amino acid sequence together with its V-gene family, and reads without a unique V-gene family were excluded. As a way to deal with suspected cross-contamination and a sequencing artifact, a later analysis dropped 450 to 600 nucleotide sequences that were highly shared and had low generation probability. In a later analysis, a clonal expansion index was calculated for each public chain from normalized within-repertoire ranks of inferred template counts. A later analysis computed generation probabilities with a VDJ recombination model fitted to out-of-frame rearrangements, and checked the results against IGoR. A later analysis scored TCR-TCR, TCR-HLA and TCR-CMV co-occurrence with hypergeometric tests, applying a repertoire-size bias correction to TCR pairs. In a later analysis, false discovery rates were estimated by permuting HLA or CMV assignments 20 times. In a later analysis, co-occurring TCRs were grouped using DBSCAN, with TCRdist sequence similarity added in when clustering inside HLA-allele-positive subsets. Co-occurrence clustering excluded repertoires with fewer than 30,000 or more than 120,000 public chains, plus five with anomalous nucleotide sharing. TCRdb retrieved this table from immuneACCESS and kept in-frame rearrangements only. Not all clones are present; in checked studies, unresolved V genes account for under half, and no reason is known for the remainder. The DNA was the basis for D and trimming; V, J and clone size are from that table. The sample records roughly 120,000 clones, 65% to 80% of which are singletons. In total, the top ten clones hold approximately 13% of the sample.

Beyond this particular receptor, the publication reports: A further reported finding was that TCR beta sequences accurately predicted the HLA-A and HLA-B alleles for most subjects in the first cohort. The classifier was reported to diagnose cytomegalovirus status with high specificity and sensitivity in both the original and validation cohorts. This cohort had only TCR beta chains sequenced, and the lack of alpha or paired-chain data limited which features could be detected. Compared with equally common non-associated chains, HLA-associated TCR beta chains in a later analysis were more clonally expanded and had lower generation probabilities. An earlier analysis of several hundred of the donors showed that most TCR beta V segments appeared in productive rearrangements either about 90% or about 30% of the time, which broadly matched IMGT annotations. CMV serostatus was the only immune exposure information available for the cohort. Because counts were too low, seventeen rarely observed V segments, including chromosome 9 orphons, were excluded from the earlier analysis of a few hundred of the donors. Because HLA typing was unavailable for some donors at each locus, only the typed subset was used in association tests. When HLA alleles, especially DR and DQ, strongly co-occurred, attributing TCR associations to individual alleles was difficult. V-gene and J-gene trimming of TCR beta chains was associated with a missense DCLRE1C variant in a later genetic analysis, and the association was replicated in an independent cohort. In a later analysis, the rate of TCR association differed among HLA loci, with DRB1 alleles having the most associated TCRs and HLA-C alleles having the fewest. It was suggested by the authors that the approach could potentially be generalized to other disease states and immunological phenotypes. Sequencing depth was assumed to be roughly uniform across donors in the presence/absence analyses, though that assumption may not hold. Compared with the roughly 670-donor mean, donors in an Asian-associated ancestry cluster had fewer N-insertions in productive TCRs, according to a later genetic analysis. A later analysis associated roughly 17,000 TCR beta sequences with specific HLA alleles at a false discovery rate of 0.05. A few of the identified cytomegalovirus-associated TCR beta chains were confirmed in vitro to be specific for cytomegalovirus antigens. Some IMGT-functional V segments, including TRBV6-2 and TRBV6-3, could not be told apart with the 87-base-pair reads, so those segments were excluded. The study gave a list of under 200 TCR beta chains associated with cytomegalovirus. According to a later analysis, most CMV-associated TCR beta chains appeared to be HLA-restricted, and the HLA associations seemed to be driven largely by CMV exposure. Across donors, most TCR sequences were observed very rarely, whereas some public TCRs were present in many individuals. A cluster of highly shared sequence variants was judged likely to be a technical artifact of the sequencing pipeline. Correlated functional status among segregating V segments might be attributable to linkage disequilibrium, but an unknown experimental factor could not be ruled out. According to a later analysis, parvovirus B19, influenza, CMV and Epstein-Barr virus appeared linked to several top co-occurrence clusters.

CDR1 and CDR2 (SEHNR, FQNEAQ) derive from the germline V gene (reference sequence). Relative to germline, V is missing 3 bases and J is missing 8 bases, with 8 bases of the junction outside any gene match. The CDR3 spans 15 residues, from the cysteine through the phenylalanine. This entry keeps only the CDR3 DNA: 45 bases, framed from base 1. In total, roughly 670 healthy bone marrow donors made up the cohort. All cohort members were sampled while nominally healthy, although unrecorded immune exposures were likely present. The donor was CMV seropositive and belonged to the group of more than 250 seropositive cohort members. A peripheral blood sample was collected from each donor, and TCR beta sequencing was performed on peripheral blood mononuclear cells. The Qiagen DNeasy Blood Extraction Kit was used to extract genomic DNA from the blood cell samples.

Sequenced input: PBMCs. Here the chain combines TRBV7-9 and TRBJ1-2, with 11 bases matching TRBD1. This clonotype was obtained from a woman in her fifties or sixties in good health and CMV-seropositive. The DNA sequence is TGTGCCAGCAGCTTTGAGGGACAGGGGGTTATGGGCTACACCTTC. Its protein is CASSFEGQGVMGYTF.